A selection of T cell receptor beta chains follows, all from one sample in a study of PD-L1 blockade in urothelial cancer. Sequenced by immunoSEQ multiplex PCR; TCRdb stores in-frame clones only, minus some. The top ten clones hold 0.97% of a sample with around 92,000 clones, 70% to 90% of them seen once. Sequencing was performed on PBMCs, taken around atezolizumab (anti-PD-L1) treatment. These receptors came from a woman older than 75 with urothelial cancer. Each CDR3 is given with its conserved first and last residue. The order of the fields is J gene, clone size, CDR3 length, V gene, D gene, CDR3 DNA, CDR3 protein. D genes are given only for firm matches. Size tells how often a clone was seen (once, few, many) or the class of an expanded clone, and some rows leave it out.

TRBJ1-5 | - | 14 | TRBV19 | TRBD1 | TGTGCCAGTAGTCGACAGGGAGGCAATCAGCCCCAGCATTTT | CASSRQGGNQPQHF
TRBJ1-1 | - | 13 | TRBV7-3 | - | TGTGCCAGCAGCTCCAGGCCGAACACTGAAGCTTTCTTT | CASSSRPNTEAFF
TRBJ2-2 | - | 16 | TRBV7-6 | - | TGTGCCAGCAGCTTAGCTCAGGTCAAATTAACCGGGGAGCTGTTTTTT | CASSLAQVKLTGELFF
TRBJ2-1 | - | 13 | TRBV7-3 | TRBD2 | TGTGCCAGCGGGACTAGCGGGAGCTATGAGCAGTTCTTC | CASGTSGSYEQFF
TRBJ1-1 | - | 17 | TRBV4-1 | TRBD1 | TGCGCCAGCAGCCAAGAACCCATCGTCGGACAGGGTCGTGGAGCTTTCTTT | CASSQEPIVGQGRGAFF
TRBJ2-7 | - | 14 | TRBV7-6 | - | TGTGCCAGCAGCTCTAATGGACAGCAATACGAGCAGTACTTC | CASSSNGQQYEQYF
TRBJ1-1 | - | 16 | TRBV5-1 | - | TGCGCCAGCAGCGAGACCTGGAATCAGGTGAACACTGAAGCTTTCTTT | CASSETWNQVNTEAFF
TRBJ1-2 | - | 15 | TRBV27 | TRBD1 | TGTGCCAGCAGTTTAAGTACAGGGGTCCCCGGTGGCTACACCTTC | CASSLSTGVPGGYTF
TRBJ1-5 | - | 16 | TRBV4-1 | TRBD1 | TGCGCCAGCAGCCAAGAATCGGGACAGGGTTATCAGCCCCAGCATTTT | CASSQESGQGYQPQHF
TRBJ2-7 | - | 15 | TRBV9 | TRBD2 | TGTGCCAGCAGCGTAGAGGCGGGAGGAACCAGGGAGCAGTACTTC | CASSVEAGGTREQYF
TRBJ2-5 | - | 14 | TRBV18 | - | TGTGCCAGCTCGCGCTTGGCAATCGGGGAGACCCAGTACTTC | CASSRLAIGETQYF
TRBJ1-2 | - | 12 | TRBV6-1 | TRBD1 | TGTGCCAGCACCGATTGGGGACAGGGGCTAGTCTTC | CASTDWGQGLVF
TRBJ1-1 | few | 13 | TRBV5-1 | - | TGCGCCAGCAGGGGAGTGGGGAACACTGAAGCTTTCTTT | CASRGVGNTEAFF
TRBJ1-2 | - | 12 | TRBV19 | - | TGTGCCACCCTTGCCGGGAGAAGAGGCTACACCTTC | CATLAGRRGYTF
TRBJ1-3 | - | 17 | TRBV9 | - | TGTGCCAGCAGCCCAAGAGCCGTGTCCACCTCTGGAAACACCATATATTTT | CASSPRAVSTSGNTIYF
TRBJ2-7 | few | 13 | TRBV6-1 | - | TGTGCCAGCACCAAGACTGTCACCTACGAGCAGTACTTC | CASTKTVTYEQYF
TRBJ2-7 | - | 13 | TRBV11-2 | - | TGTGCCAGCAGCTCTCTCTCCGCCTACGAGCAGTACTTC | CASSSLSAYEQYF
TRBJ2-1 | once | 11 | TRBV11-2 | - | TGTGCCAGCGCTACGGGAACTGTGCAGTTCTTC | CASATGTVQFF
TRBJ2-5 | - | 15 | TRBV5-4 | TRBD2 | TGTGCCAGCAGCTTGCAACTAGCGGGTGAAGAGACCCAGTACTTC | CASSLQLAGEETQYF
TRBJ1-4 | - | 16 | TRBV19 | TRBD1 | TGTGCCAGTAGTACGGGGGACAGGCGTTTTGGTGAAAAACTGTTTTTT | CASSTGDRRFGEKLFF
TRBJ1-5 | - | 15 | TRBV7-2 | TRBD1 | TGTGCCAGCAGCTCCGGACAGGGTAGCAATCAGCCCCAGCATTTT | CASSSGQGSNQPQHF
TRBJ1-4 | - | 15 | TRBV15 | - | TGTGCCACCAGCAGAGATCGGGGTTTAGATGAAAAACTGTTTTTT | CATSRDRGLDEKLFF
TRBJ2-7 | once | 14 | TRBV9 | TRBD2 | TGTGCCAGCAGCCGCGGGGGGTTTGGCTACGAGCAGTACTTC | CASSRGGFGYEQYF
TRBJ1-2 | few | 14 | TRBV5-1 | TRBD1 | TGCGCCAGCAGCTCGAGACAGGGGAGCCATGGCTACACCTTC | CASSSRQGSHGYTF
TRBJ2-7 | few | 14 | TRBV5-1 | - | TGCGCCAGCAGCCTGGATACGACGGAGCCTCAGCCCTTCTTC | CASSLDTTEPQPFF
TRBJ1-2 | - | 13 | TRBV28 | - | TGTGCCAGCAGATCGCGGGGGTGGGGCGGCTACACCTTC | CASRSRGWGGYTF
TRBJ1-2 | - | 15 | TRBV19 | TRBD1 | TGTGCCAGCCGAGGCGACAGGGGGCTCGTCTATGGCTACACCTTC | CASRGDRGLVYGYTF
TRBJ2-7 | once | 15 | TRBV19 | TRBD1 | TGTGCCAGTAGTCGATGGACAGGGGGCGCGGGGGAGCAGTACTTC | CASSRWTGGAGEQYF
TRBJ2-2 | - | 14 | TRBV9 | - | TGTGCCAGCAGCGTATTGGACACGAACGGGGAGCTGTTTTTT | CASSVLDTNGELFF
TRBJ1-1 | - | 15 | TRBV27 | TRBD1 | TGTGCCAGCAGTCCCCGGGACAGCGTGAACACTGAAGCTTTCTTT | CASSPRDSVNTEAFF
TRBJ1-5 | - | 15 | TRBV2 | TRBD1 | TGTGCCAGCAGTTCTCATCAGGGGGCAGGACAGCCCCAGCATTTT | CASSSHQGAGQPQHF
TRBJ2-2 | - | 16 | TRBV5-6 | TRBD1 | TGTGCCAGCAGCGATCAGGGGACAGCGAACACCGGGGAGCTGTTTTTT | CASSDQGTANTGELFF
TRBJ2-7 | - | 15 | TRBV5-4 | - | TGTGCCAGCAGGCCGCGCGGGGTTAGCTCCTACGAGCAGTACTTC | CASRPRGVSSYEQYF
TRBJ1-1 | - | 13 | TRBV6-1 | - | TGTGCCAGCAGTCGCGGGACTTCGACTGAAGCTTTCTTT | CASSRGTSTEAFF
TRBJ2-2 | - | 15 | TRBV5-1 | - | TGCGCCAGCAGCCTCCGGACAGCCAACACCGGGGAGCTGTTTTTT | CASSLRTANTGELFF
TRBJ2-1 | - | 14 | TRBV11-2 | TRBD2 | TGTGCCAGCAGCCCCGCGGGAGGACTCAACGAACGGTTCTTC | CASSPAGGLNERFF
TRBJ2-2 | - | 14 | TRBV6-5 | TRBD2 | TGTGCCAGCAGTGGGACTAGTAACACCGGGGAGCTGTTTTTT | CASSGTSNTGELFF
TRBJ2-2 | once | 17 | TRBV5-6 | - | TGTGCCAGCACACTCCTGACGACAGGAGCGAACACCGGGGAGCTGTTTTTT | CASTLLTTGANTGELFF
TRBJ2-1 | few | 16 | TRBV5-4 | - | TGTGCCAGCAGCTTCCCGCCGCCAGGGTCCTACAATGAGCAGTTCTTC | CASSFPPPGSYNEQFF
TRBJ2-7 | - | 13 | TRBV11-3 | - | TGTGCCAGCAGCTTAACAGACACCTACGAGCAGTACTTC | CASSLTDTYEQYF
TRBJ2-4 | - | 16 | TRBV27 | - | TGTGCCAGCAGTTCTCCGGACACCTTAGCCAAAAACATTCAGTACTTC | CASSSPDTLAKNIQYF
TRBJ2-7 | - | 12 | TRBV5-1 | TRBD1 | TGCGCCAGCAGCGAGGGGGCGCGAGAGCAGTACTTC | CASSEGAREQYF
TRBJ1-5 | - | 14 | TRBV10-2 | - | TGCGCCAGCAGTCAGACGGGGGGCAATCAGCCCCAGCATTTT | CASSQTGGNQPQHF
TRBJ2-2 | - | 18 | TRBV4-2 | TRBD2 | TGTGCCAGCAGCCAAGATCGAGCGGGAGGGTCGAACACCGGGGAGCTGTTTTTT | CASSQDRAGGSNTGELFF
TRBJ2-1 | - | 15 | TRBV28 | - | TGTGCCAGCAGTTTAAGTGGTAGGACACTCAATGAGCAGTTCTTC | CASSLSGRTLNEQFF
TRBJ2-7 | - | 13 | TRBV30 | TRBD1 | TGTGCCTGGAGCCCCGGGACAGGGACCGAGCAGTACTTC | CAWSPGTGTEQYF
TRBJ1-5 | - | 13 | TRBV27 | - | TGTGCCAGCAGTTTAGAGGGCCAGCAGCCCCAGCATTTT | CASSLEGQQPQHF
TRBJ1-1 | - | 15 | TRBV28 | - | TGTGCCAGCACTGAGCGGGTCCCACTAAACACTGAAGCTTTCTTT | CASTERVPLNTEAFF
TRBJ2-7 | - | 14 | TRBV5-6 | TRBD1 | TGTGCCAGCAGCTTGGCCGACAGGGTTTACGAGCAGTACTTC | CASSLADRVYEQYF
TRBJ2-7 | - | 14 | TRBV2 | TRBD2 | TGTGCCAGCACGCGCGAGGTAGCGGGGTACGAGCAGTACTTC | CASTREVAGYEQYF
TRBJ1-2 | - | 13 | TRBV6-5 | TRBD1 | TGTGCCAGCAGCCGGGGACAGGGCTATGGCTACACCTTC | CASSRGQGYGYTF
TRBJ2-7 | once | 12 | TRBV19 | - | TGTGCCAGTAGTCTCACGCGCGACGAGCAGTACTTC | CASSLTRDEQYF